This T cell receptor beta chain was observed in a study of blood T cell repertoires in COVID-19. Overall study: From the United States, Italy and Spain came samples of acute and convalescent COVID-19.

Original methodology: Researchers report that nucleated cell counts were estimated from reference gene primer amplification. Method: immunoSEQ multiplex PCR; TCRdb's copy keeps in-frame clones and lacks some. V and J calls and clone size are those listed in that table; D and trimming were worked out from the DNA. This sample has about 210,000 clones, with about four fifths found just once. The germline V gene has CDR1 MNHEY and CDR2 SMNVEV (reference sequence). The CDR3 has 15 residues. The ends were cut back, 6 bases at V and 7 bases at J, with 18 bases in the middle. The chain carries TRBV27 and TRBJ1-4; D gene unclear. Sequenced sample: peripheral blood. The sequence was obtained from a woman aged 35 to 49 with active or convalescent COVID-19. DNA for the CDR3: TGTGCCAGCAGACCCCCCGGTATTTCAAGTGAAAAACTGTTTTTT. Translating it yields CASRPPGISSEKLFF. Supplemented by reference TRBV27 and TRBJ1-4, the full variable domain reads EAQVTQNPRYLITVTGKKLTVTCSQNMNHEYMSWYRQDPGLGLRQIYYSMNVEVTDKGDVPEGYKVSRKEKRNFPLILESPSPNQTSLYFCASRPPGISSEKLFFGSGTQLSVL.